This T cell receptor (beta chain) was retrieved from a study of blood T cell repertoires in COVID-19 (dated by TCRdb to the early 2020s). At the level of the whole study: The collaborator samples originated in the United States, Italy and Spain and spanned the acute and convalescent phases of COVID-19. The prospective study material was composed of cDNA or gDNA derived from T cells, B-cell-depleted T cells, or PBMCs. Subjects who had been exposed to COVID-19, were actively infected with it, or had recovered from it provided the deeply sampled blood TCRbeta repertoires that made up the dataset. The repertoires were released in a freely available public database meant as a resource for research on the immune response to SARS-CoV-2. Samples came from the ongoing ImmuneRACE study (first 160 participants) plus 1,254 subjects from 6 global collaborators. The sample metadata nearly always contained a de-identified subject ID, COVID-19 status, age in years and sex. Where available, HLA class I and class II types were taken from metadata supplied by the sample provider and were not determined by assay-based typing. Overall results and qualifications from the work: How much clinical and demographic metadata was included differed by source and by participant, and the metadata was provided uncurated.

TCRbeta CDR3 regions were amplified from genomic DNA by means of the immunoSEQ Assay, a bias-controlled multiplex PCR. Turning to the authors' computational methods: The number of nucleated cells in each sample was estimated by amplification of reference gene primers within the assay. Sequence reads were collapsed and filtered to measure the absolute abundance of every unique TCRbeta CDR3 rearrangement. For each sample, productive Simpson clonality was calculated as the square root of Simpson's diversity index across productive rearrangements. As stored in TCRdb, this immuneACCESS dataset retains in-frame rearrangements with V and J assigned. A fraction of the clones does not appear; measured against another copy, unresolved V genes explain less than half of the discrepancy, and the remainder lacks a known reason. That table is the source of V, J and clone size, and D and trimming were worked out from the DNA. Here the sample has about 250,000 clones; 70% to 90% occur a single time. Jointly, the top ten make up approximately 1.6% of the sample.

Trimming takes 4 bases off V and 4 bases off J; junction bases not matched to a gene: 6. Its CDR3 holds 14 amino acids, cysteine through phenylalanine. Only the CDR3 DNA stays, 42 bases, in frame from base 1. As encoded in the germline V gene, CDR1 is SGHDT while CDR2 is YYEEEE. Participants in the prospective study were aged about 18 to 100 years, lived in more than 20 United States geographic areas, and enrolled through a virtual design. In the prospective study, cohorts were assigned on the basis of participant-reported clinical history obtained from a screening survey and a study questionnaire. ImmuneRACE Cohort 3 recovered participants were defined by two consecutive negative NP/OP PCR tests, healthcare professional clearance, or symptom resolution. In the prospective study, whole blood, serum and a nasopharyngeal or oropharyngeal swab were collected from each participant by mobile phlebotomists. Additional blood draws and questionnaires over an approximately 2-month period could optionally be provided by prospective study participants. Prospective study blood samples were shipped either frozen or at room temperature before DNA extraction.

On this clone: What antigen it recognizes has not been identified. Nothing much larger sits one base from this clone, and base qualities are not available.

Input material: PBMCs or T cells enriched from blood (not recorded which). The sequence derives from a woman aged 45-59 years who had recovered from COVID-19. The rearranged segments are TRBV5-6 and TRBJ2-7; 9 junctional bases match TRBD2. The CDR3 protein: CASSDSGRSYEQYF. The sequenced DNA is TGTGCCAGCAGCGATAGCGGGAGAAGTTACGAGCAGTACTTC. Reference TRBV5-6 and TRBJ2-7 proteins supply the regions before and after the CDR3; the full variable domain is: DAGVTQSPTHLIKTRGQQVTLRCSPKSGHDTVSWYQQALGQGPQFIFQYYEEEERQRGNFPDRFSGHQFPNYSSELNVNALLLGDSALYLCASSDSGRSYEQYFGPGTRLTVT.